This T cell receptor (beta chain) was sequenced in a study of T cells in Graves' hyperthyroidism and ophthalmopathy. Fresh peripheral blood, 8 to 10 ml, was the source of the PBMCs. The source material, RNA transcripts, was used to amplify TCR beta CDR3 regions. The HTBI primer set served for first-round RT-PCR of the TCR CDR3. TCRdb independently ran MiXCR on the multiplex PCR reads; one entry per CDR3 protein. The top ten clones hold about 5% of a sample with under 550,000 distinct CDR3 sequences, roughly 13% of them seen once. This clonotype has ten or more counts. Sequenced sample: blood. This clonotype originated in a woman aged 18-29 years with Graves' hyperthyroidism.

The CDR3: CASSFRTSGSTDTQYF. The DNA of the CDR3 is TGTGCCAGCAGCTTCCGGACTAGCGGGAGCACAGATACGCAGTATTTT. This chain joins TRBV7-8 and TRBJ2-3, with 11 bases aligning to TRBD2. Germline loops: CDR1 SGHVS, CDR2 FQNEAQ. With V trimmed by 3 bases and J by 0 bases, 2 bases remained unmatched. The CDR3 extends over 16 amino acids.